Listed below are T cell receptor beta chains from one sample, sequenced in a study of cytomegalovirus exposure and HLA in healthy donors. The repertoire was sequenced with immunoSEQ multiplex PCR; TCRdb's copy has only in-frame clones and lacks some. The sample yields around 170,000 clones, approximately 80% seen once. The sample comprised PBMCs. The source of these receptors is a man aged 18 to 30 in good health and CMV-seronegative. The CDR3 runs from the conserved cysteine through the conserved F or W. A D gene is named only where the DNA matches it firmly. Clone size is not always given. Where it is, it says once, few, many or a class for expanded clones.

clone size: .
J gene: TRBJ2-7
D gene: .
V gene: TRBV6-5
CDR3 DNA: TGTGCCAGCAGTTACTTCGGCGCGGCAGGGGTTGTTCGGCAGTACTTC
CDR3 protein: CASSYFGAAGVVRQYF

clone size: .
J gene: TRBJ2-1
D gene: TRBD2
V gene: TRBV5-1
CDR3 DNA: TGCGCCAGCAGCTTGGAGAGCGGGAGCTCCTACAATGAGCAGTTCTTC
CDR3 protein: CASSLESGSSYNEQFF

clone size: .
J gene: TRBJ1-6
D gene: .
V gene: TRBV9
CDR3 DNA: TGTGCCAGCAGCGTAGCTATTGGCGTCGGGGTAAATTCACCCCTCCACTTT
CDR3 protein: CASSVAIGVGVNSPLHF

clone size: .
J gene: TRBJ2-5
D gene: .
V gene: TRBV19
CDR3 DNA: TGTGCCAGTAGTATACAGGGGTATGAGACCCAGTACTTC
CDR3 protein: CASSIQGYETQYF

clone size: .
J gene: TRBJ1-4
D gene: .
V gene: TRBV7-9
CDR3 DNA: TGTGCCAGCAGTCCAGGACTGATAACTAATGAAAAACTGTTTTTT
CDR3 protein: CASSPGLITNEKLFF

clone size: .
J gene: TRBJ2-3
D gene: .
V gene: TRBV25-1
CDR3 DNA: TGTGCCAGCAGCAGGACAGATACGCAGTATTTT
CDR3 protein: CASSRTDTQYF

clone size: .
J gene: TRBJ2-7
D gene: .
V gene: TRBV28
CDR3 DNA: TGTGCCAGCAGTTTAGGGCCCTCCTACGAGCAGTACTTC
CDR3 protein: CASSLGPSYEQYF

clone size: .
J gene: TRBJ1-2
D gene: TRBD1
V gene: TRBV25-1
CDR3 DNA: TGTGCCGGCGGCCCCCTCGACAGGGGCTATGGCTACACCTTC
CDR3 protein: CAGGPLDRGYGYTF

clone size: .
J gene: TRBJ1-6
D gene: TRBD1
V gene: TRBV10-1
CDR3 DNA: TGCGCCGCCTGCCGTTCGGGACAGAGCTATAATTCACCCCTCCACTTT
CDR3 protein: CAACRSGQSYNSPLHF

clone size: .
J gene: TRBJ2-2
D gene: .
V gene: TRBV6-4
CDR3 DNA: TGTGCCAGCAGTGACGACGGGTTCGGGGAGCTGTTTTTT
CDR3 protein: CASSDDGFGELFF

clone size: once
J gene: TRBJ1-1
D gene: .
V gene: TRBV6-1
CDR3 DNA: TGTGCCAGCAGTCCCGGAGGCGACAGGTTTGCTTTCTTT
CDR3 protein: CASSPGGDRFAFF

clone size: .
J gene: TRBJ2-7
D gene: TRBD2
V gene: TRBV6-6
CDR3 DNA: TGTGCCAGCAGTTCCGGGACTAGTAGCTTCTACGAGCAGTACTTC
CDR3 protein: CASSSGTSSFYEQYF

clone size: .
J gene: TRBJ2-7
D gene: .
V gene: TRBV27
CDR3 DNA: TGTGCCAGCAGACTTTTCGACGGGACTGCCCTCCAGGGGCAGTACTTC
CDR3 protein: CASRLFDGTALQGQYF

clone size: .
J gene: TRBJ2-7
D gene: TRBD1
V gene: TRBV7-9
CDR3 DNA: TGTGCCAGCAGCTCACCGGGACAGGCCTACTACGAGCAGTACTTC
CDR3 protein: CASSSPGQAYYEQYF

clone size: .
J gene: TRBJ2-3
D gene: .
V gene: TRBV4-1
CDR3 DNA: TGCGCCAGCAGCCCCCGACCGCGGGAAGATACGCAGTATTTT
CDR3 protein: CASSPRPREDTQYF

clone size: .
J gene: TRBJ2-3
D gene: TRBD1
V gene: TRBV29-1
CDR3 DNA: TGCAGCGTTGAAACAAGGGGGCTACGCACAGATACGCAGTATTTT
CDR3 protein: CSVETRGLRTDTQYF

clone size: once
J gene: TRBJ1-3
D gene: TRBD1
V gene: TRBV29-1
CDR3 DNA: TGCAGCGGCCCGGGACAGGGGTTTGGCGTTGGAAACACCATATATTTT
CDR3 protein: CSGPGQGFGVGNTIYF

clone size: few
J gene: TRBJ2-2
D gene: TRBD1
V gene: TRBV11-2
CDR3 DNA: TGTGCCAGCAGCTTGGGACAGGGGGCAACCGGGGAGCTGTTTTTT
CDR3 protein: CASSLGQGATGELFF

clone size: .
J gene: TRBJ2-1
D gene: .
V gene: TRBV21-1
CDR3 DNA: TGTGCCAGCAGCAAAAAGCGAGGAAGCTCCTACAATGAGCAGTTCTTC
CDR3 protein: CASSKKRGSSYNEQFF

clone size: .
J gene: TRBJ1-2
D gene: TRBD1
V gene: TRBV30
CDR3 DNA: TGTGCCTGGGCCGGGACAGACTATGGCTACACCTTC
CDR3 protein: CAWAGTDYGYTF

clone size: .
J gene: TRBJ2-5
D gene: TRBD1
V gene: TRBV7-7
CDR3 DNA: TGTGCTAGCAGCCCCCCTGTAGGGACAGGGCAAGAGACCCAGTACTTC
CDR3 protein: CASSPPVGTGQETQYF

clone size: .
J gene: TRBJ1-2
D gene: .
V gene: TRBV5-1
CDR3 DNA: TGCGCCAGCAGCCCCTCCCAGACAGAACCCTATGGCTACACCTTC
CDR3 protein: CASSPSQTEPYGYTF

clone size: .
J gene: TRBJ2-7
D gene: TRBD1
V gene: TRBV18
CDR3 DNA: TGTGCCAGCTCACCAAGGACAGGGTCATCCTACGAGCAGTACTTC
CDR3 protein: CASSPRTGSSYEQYF

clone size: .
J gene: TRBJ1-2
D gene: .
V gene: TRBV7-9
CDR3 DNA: TGTGCCAGCAGCCCAGGGGCTAACTATGGCTACACCTTC
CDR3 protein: CASSPGANYGYTF

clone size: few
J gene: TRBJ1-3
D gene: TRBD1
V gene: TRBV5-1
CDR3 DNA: TGCGCCAGCAGCTTGGTGGGACAGGGGGCTGGAAACACCATATATTTT
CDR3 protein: CASSLVGQGAGNTIYF

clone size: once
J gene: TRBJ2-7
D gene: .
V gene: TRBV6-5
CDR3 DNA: TGTGCCAGCAGTTACTCCCGAACCTCCTACGAGCAGTACTTC
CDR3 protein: CASSYSRTSYEQYF

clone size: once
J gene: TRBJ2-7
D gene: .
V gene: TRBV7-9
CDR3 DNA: TGTGCCAGCAGCTTCGGACAGTCCTACGAGCAGTACTTC
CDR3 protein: CASSFGQSYEQYF